Presented here are 17 T cell receptor beta chains from one specimen sequenced in a study of T cell repertoires in cytomegalovirus infection. For these receptors, no antigen is known. One entry per CDR3 protein, called by TCRdb with MiXCR from the reads. The sample contains 46,000 or so distinct CDR3 sequences, around 20% of which appear only once. What was sequenced was PBMCs, sequenced either directly or after in vitro stimulation (not recorded which). Receptor source: a human donor in good health (CMV status not recorded). Some clones in this sample may be carry-over from other donors' samples.

The rearrangement uses TRBV5-4 and TRBJ2-5; a possible D gene is TRBD2 (7 bases). Looked up from germline, CDR1 is SGHNT and CDR2 is YYREEE (reference sequence). Between the trimmed V and J ends, which lost 10 bases and 5 bases, there was a span of 15 bases. This CDR3 region has 12 residues. CDR3 amino acids: CAGGGRGETQYF. As DNA, the CDR3 is TGTGCCGGGGGCGGGAGAGGGGAGACCCAGTACTTC.

This clonotype showed up many times. The rearrangement uses TRBV3-1 and TRBJ1-2, with TRBD1 matching 9 bases. V lost 5 bases, J lost 4 bases, and 5 bases stayed unmatched. Germline assignment: CDR1 LGHDT and CDR2 YNNKEL (reference sequence). The CDR3 sequence is 14 residues long. The chain's CDR3 is CASSRDREGYGYTF. The CDR3 nucleotides are TGTGCCAGCAGCAGGGACAGGGAAGGCTATGGCTACACCTTC. Looking up the rest from reference TRBV3-1 and TRBJ1-2 gives the full variable domain: DTAVSQTPKYLVTQMGNDKSIKCEQNLGHDTMYWYKQDSKKFLKIMFSYNNKELIINETVPNRFSPKSPDKAHLNLHINSLELGDSAVYFCASSRDREGYGYTFGSGTRLTVV.

V gene TRBV20-1 combines with J gene TRBJ2-1; D is uncertain. Trimming took off 5 bases at V and 4 bases at J, with 12 bases between the two ends. CDR3 length: 13 amino acids. From germline, CDR1 is DFQATT and CDR2 SNEGSKA (reference sequence). The CDR3 protein is CSAGRSRYNEQFF. The CDR3 nucleotides are TGCAGTGCTGGTAGGTCCCGGTACAATGAGCAGTTCTTC.

The chain couples TRBV7-2 to TRBJ2-1, with D possibly TRBD1 on 6 matching bases. Between the trimmed V and J ends, which lost 7 bases and 7 bases, there was a span of 17 bases. Germline V gene lookup returns CDR1 SGHTA and CDR2 FQGNSA. The CDR3 length is 14 residues. The CDR3 DNA sequence: TGTGCCAGCACCGAGGGGGTGGGGCCAAATGAGCAGTTCTTC. This sequence encodes CASTEGVGPNEQFF.

This clonotype showed up many times. This chain connects TRBV7-9 to TRBJ1-2; no clear D. Germline V gene sequence: CDR1 SEHNR, CDR2 FQNEAQ (reference sequence). The CDR3 contains 13 residues. V lost 1 base to trimming and J lost 4 bases, with 7 bases between them. The CDR3 reads CASSLGSLYGYTF. In nucleotides, the CDR3 is TGTGCCAGCAGCTTAGGGAGCCTCTATGGCTACACCTTC.

The chain has TRBV4-1 and TRBJ2-1; D perhaps matches TRBD2 (6 bases). V was clipped by 2 bases and J by 10 bases, with 24 bases between them. The CDR3 extends over 17 amino acids. Germline-derived CDR1 and CDR2 are MGHRA and YSYEKL. The CDR3 region is CASSQLRLVQLVPEQFF. The DNA for the CDR3 is TGCGCCAGCAGCCAACTTAGACTAGTTCAGTTAGTCCCCGAGCAGTTCTTC.

Ten or more counts support this clonotype. The genes are TRBV7-8 and TRBJ2-3; 8 bases are shared with TRBD2. The germline V gene encodes CDR1 SGHVS and CDR2 FQNEAQ. The length of the CDR3 is 15 residues. V gave up 5 bases and J gave up 10 bases; unmatched junction bases: 14. The CDR3 DNA is TGTGCCAGCAGCAAGAGCCCGGGAGGGCGGAAGGCGCAGTATTTT. Residues: CASSKSPGGRKAQYF.

The chain employs TRBV5-1 and TRBJ2-2; no firm D call. Trimming shortened V by 0 bases and J by 2 bases, and 8 bases separated the two germline ends. The CDR3 spans 15 residues. The germline CDR1 and CDR2 sequences are SGHRS and YFSETQ. The CDR3 DNA is TGCGCCAGCAGCTTGGTAGGCAGCAACACCGGGGAGCTGTTTTTT. Its translation is CASSLVGSNTGELFF.

This clonotype has a count of ten or more. This chain joins TRBV7-8 and TRBJ2-3, with TRBD2 matching 12 bases. Losses at the gene ends were 7 bases for V and 4 bases for J; bases not matched to a gene: 9. Germline loops: CDR1 SGHVS, CDR2 FQNEAQ. The CDR3 length is 16 residues. The CDR3 loop is CASTLGLAGFADTQYF. Here the CDR3 DNA reads TGTGCCAGCACCCTCGGACTAGCGGGATTTGCAGATACGCAGTATTTT.

This clonotype occurred a few times. The V call is TRBV12-3 or TRBV12-4, the J call TRBJ1-6; 7 bases match TRBD1. This CDR3 comprises 15 residues. With 0 bases clipped from V and 9 bases from J, the junction kept 5 bases outside the gene matches. Here the CDR3 DNA reads TGTGCCAGCAGTTTAGCAGGGGGCTCAGGTTCACCCCTCCACTTT. It translates to CASSLAGGSGSPLHF.

This clonotype was detected ten times or more. The chain joins TRBV7-2 to TRBJ2-7, with D maybe TRBD2 (6 bases). Trimming stripped 1 base from V and 1 base from J, with 11 bases between. The CDR3 contains 15 residues. Germline V gene sequence: CDR1 SGHTA, CDR2 FQGNSA. In DNA, the CDR3 is TGTGCCAGCAGCTTAGTCGGGACTGGATCCTACGAGCAGTACTTC. Amino acid sequence: CASSLVGTGSYEQYF.

This clonotype came up a few times. Germline and junction disagree at one end, which may indicate a read error. The J gene is TRBJ1-1, the V gene TRBV23-1; D gene unclear. TRBV23-1 is assigned to the ORF class and has an uncertain function. The CDR3 sequence is 14 residues long. CDR3 DNA: TGCGCCAGCAGTCAAACCGGGCGGAACGCTGAAGCTTTCTTT. Protein product: CASSQTGRNAEAFF.

This clonotype has only a few counts. This chain connects TRBV7-7 to TRBJ2-2; D is perhaps TRBD1 (5 bases). The CDR3 sequence is 14 residues long. V lost 3 bases and J 7 bases, leaving 12 bases between the germline ends. Germline-derived CDR1 and CDR2 are SSHAT and FNYEAQ (reference sequence). CDR3 sequence reads: CASSLYHQGGELFF. In nucleotides, the CDR3 is TGTGCCAGCAGCTTGTATCACCAGGGCGGGGAGCTGTTTTTT.

This clonotype was seen many times. CDR3 sequence: CASTPAYRSLNTEAFF. The CDR3 DNA is TGTGCCAGCACCCCGGCTTACAGGAGCTTGAACACTGAAGCTTTCTTT. This chain links TRBV6-6 with TRBJ1-1; tentative D call: TRBD1 (5 bases). Trimming stripped 7 bases from V and 0 bases from J, with 18 bases between. Per the germline V gene, CDR1 is MNHNY and CDR2 is SVGAGI (reference sequence). CDR3 length: 16 amino acids.

The chain combines TRBV24-1 with TRBJ1-5; no reliable D call. The CDR3 totals 13 residues. Looked up from germline, CDR1 is KGHDR and CDR2 is SFDVKD. Trimming left V 4 bases short and J 6 bases short, with 9 bases between. CDR3 amino acids: CATSESLAQPQHF. CDR3 DNA: TGTGCCACCAGTGAGTCGCTTGCTCAGCCCCAGCATTTT.

This clonotype is classed as medium-sized. This rearrangement joins TRBV19 to TRBJ2-3, with 9 bases that match TRBD2. With 2 bases clipped from V and 6 bases from J, the junction kept 6 bases outside the gene matches. Germline-derived CDR1 and CDR2 are LNHDA and SQIVND (reference sequence). The CDR3 spans 15 residues. The CDR3: CASSIRGRAGDTQYF. DNA of the CDR3: TGTGCCAGTAGTATACGCGGGAGGGCGGGGGATACGCAGTATTTT.

This clonotype was seen many times. V and J are TRBV27 and TRBJ1-5; the D gene is possibly TRBD1 (6 bases). The CDR3 contains 14 residues. CDR1 and CDR2 (germline): MNHEY, SMNVEV (reference sequence). V shed 4 bases and J shed 6 bases, with 13 bases lying between them. CDR3 sequence reads: CASSSRGRGQPQHF. CDR3 nucleotide sequence: TGTGCCAGCAGTTCGCGGGGGCGAGGTCAGCCCCAGCATTTT.